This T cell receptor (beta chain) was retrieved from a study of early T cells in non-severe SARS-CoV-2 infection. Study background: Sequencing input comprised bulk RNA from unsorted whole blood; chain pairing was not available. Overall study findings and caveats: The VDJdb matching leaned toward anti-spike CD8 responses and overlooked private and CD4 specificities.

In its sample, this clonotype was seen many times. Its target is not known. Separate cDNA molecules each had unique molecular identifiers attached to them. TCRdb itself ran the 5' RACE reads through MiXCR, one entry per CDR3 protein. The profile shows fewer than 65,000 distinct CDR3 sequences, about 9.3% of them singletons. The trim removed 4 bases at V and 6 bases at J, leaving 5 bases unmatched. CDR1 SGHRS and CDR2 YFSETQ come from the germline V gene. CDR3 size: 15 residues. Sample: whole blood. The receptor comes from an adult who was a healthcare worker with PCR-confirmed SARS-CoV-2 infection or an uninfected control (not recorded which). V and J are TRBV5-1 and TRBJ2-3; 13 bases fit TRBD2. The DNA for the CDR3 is TGCGCCAGCAGCCTGGGGACTAGCGGGATGGATACGCAGTATTTT. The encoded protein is CASSLGTSGMDTQYF.